These 15 T cell receptor beta chains were all obtained from the same sample, sequenced in a study of shared clonotypes between healthy human individuals (dated by TCRdb to 2018 to 2020). The receptor library was made with the immunoSEQ multiplex PCR assay. This immuneACCESS table, as held by TCRdb, lists in-frame sequences with V and J called but not all clones. Of the missing ones, under half trace to an unresolved V gene in checked studies; the others have no known cause. Present in this sample are 1 million to 1.3 million clones, approximately 78% of which were seen just once. Clones ranked in the top ten supply under 0.8% of the sample. Sequencing input: memory CD4+ T cells from PBMCs. This specimen's cell subset or site label, interpreted: CD45RA-negative fraction. These receptors were obtained from a young man in good health. Some clones in this sample may be carry-over from other donors' samples.

This chain connects TRBV6-4 to TRBJ1-5, with TRBD1 matching 9 bases. The germline gives CDR1 MRHNA, CDR2 SNTAGT. The J segment lost 0 bases and the V segment lost 2 bases, leaving 8 bases of the junction unmatched. The CDR3 is made up of 18 amino acids. This CDR3 reads CASSDPYRDRDSNQPQHF. In DNA, the CDR3 is TGTGCCAGCAGTGACCCCTATAGGGACAGGGATAGCAATCAGCCCCAGCATTTT.

The count of this clone is one. V usage is TRBV5-1 and J usage is TRBJ1-1; 8 bases fit TRBD1. The CDR3 covers 15 residues. V was clipped by 4 bases and J by 0 bases; unmatched bases: 5. Germline loops: CDR1 SGHRS, CDR2 YFSETQ. The CDR3 bases are TGCGCCAGCAGCCAGCGACAGGGGCTGAACACTGAAGCTTTCTTT. It yields the protein CASSQRQGLNTEAFF.

The chain recombines TRBV6-1 with TRBJ1-2, with D possibly TRBD1 on 5 matching bases. The germline V gene has CDR1 MNHNS and CDR2 SASEGT. The V gene lost 6 bases and the J gene lost 3 bases, with 14 bases spanning the gap. The length of the CDR3 is 14 residues. The CDR3 region is CASSSQGLYYGYTF. The CDR3 DNA reads as TGTGCCAGCAGCAGTCAGGGCCTTTACTATGGCTACACCTTC.

This chain links TRBV10-2 with TRBJ2-7; TRBD2 matches 9 bases. The CDR3 loop spans 14 amino acids. Per the germline V gene, CDR1 is WSHSY and CDR2 is SAAADI. V lost 6 bases, J lost 6 bases, and 9 bases stayed unmatched. CDR3 residues: CASSRVAGEGEQYF. In nucleotides, the CDR3 is TGCGCCAGCAGCCGGGTAGCGGGGGAGGGCGAGCAGTACTTC.

This chain joins TRBV2 and TRBJ1-2; TRBD1 agrees at 8 bases. Germline V lookup: CDR1 SNHLY, CDR2 FYNNEI. The V and J ends lost 5 bases and 8 bases, in that order; junction bases with no gene match: 13. This CDR3 is 15 amino acids long. The CDR3 DNA is TGTGCCAGCAGTCAGACAGGGGCCCCGGGAGAGGGCTACACCTTC. Protein sequence: CASSQTGAPGEGYTF. Based on the CDR3 plus reference TRBV2 and TRBJ1-2, the full variable domain is EPEVTQTPSHQVTQMGQEVILRCVPISNHLYFYWYRQILGQKVEFLVSFYNNEISEKSEIFDDQFSVERPDGSNFTLKIRSTKLEDSAMYFCASSQTGAPGEGYTFGSGTRLTVV.

This clone was seen just once. This sequence joins TRBV7-9 and TRBJ2-2; tentative D call: TRBD2 (5 bases). The CDR3 has 16 amino acids. From germline, CDR1 is SEHNR and CDR2 FQNEAQ (reference sequence). Trimming pared 1 base from V and 0 bases from J, leaving 9 bases between. The CDR3 spells CASSLGRSTNTGELFF. CDR3 nucleotides: TGTGCCAGCAGCTTAGGGAGGAGTACGAACACCGGGGAGCTGTTTTTT.

The chain uses TRBV28 and TRBJ2-7, with 9 bases aligning to TRBD2. The length of the CDR3 is 16 residues. Germline trimming cut 2 bases from V and 5 bases from J; bases unmatched to any gene: 10. CDR1 MDHEN and CDR2 SYDVKM come from the germline V gene. CDR3: CASSLRSGSIGNEQYF. CDR3 bases: TGTGCCAGCAGTTTACGTAGCGGGAGTATTGGCAACGAGCAGTACTTC.

The J gene is TRBJ2-7, the V gene TRBV28; D may be TRBD2 (6 bases). The CDR3 length is 13 residues. The germline CDR1 and CDR2 sequences are MDHEN and SYDVKM. Trimming cost V 3 bases and J 4 bases, with 10 bases left between them. CDR3 amino acids: CASSFGGKYEQYF. As DNA, the CDR3 is TGTGCCAGCAGTTTTGGCGGGAAATACGAGCAGTACTTC.

This clone was picked up a small number of times. The genes are TRBV2 and TRBJ1-5; D is unclear. Trimming pared 4 bases from V and 1 base from J, leaving 5 bases between. In germline, CDR1 is SNHLY, CDR2 FYNNEI. CDR3 size: 13 residues. CDR3 residues: CASSGESNQPQHF. CDR3 DNA: TGTGCCAGCAGTGGGGAGAGCAATCAGCCCCAGCATTTT.

The chain joins TRBV19 to TRBJ1-2; 7 nucleotides align to TRBD1. From germline, CDR1 is LNHDA and CDR2 SQIVND (reference sequence). The CDR3 spans 14 residues. The junction had 6 bases not matched to a gene; V was cut back by 4 bases and J by 4 bases. CDR3 residues: CASSNTGTVYGYTF. DNA for the CDR3: TGTGCCAGTAGTAACACCGGGACAGTCTATGGCTACACCTTC.

On this clone: A much larger clone lies one base from this, so it may be a read error. The same CDR3 is also encoded by other DNA sequences in this sample. This chain connects TRBV29-1 to TRBJ2-3; D possibly matches TRBD1 or TRBD2 (7 bases each). V lost 0 bases and J lost 4, with 17 bases in between. The CDR3 totals 16 residues. The germline V gene has CDR1 SQVTM and CDR2 ANQGSEA. CDR3 bases: TGCAGCGTTGAAGAAGGGAGGGGGCTAGGCCCAGATACGCAGTATTTT. Its translation is CSVEEGRGLGPDTQYF.

This clone was observed a few times. The gene calls are TRBV10-3 and TRBJ1-5; no clear D gene. The length of the CDR3 is 15 residues. V lost 8 bases and J lost 1, with 15 bases in between. The V gene's germline CDR1 is ENHRY and CDR2 SYGVKD. CDR3 amino acids: CAISGSIFSNQPQHF. The CDR3 DNA sequence: TGTGCCATCTCGGGCAGCATTTTCAGCAATCAGCCCCAGCATTTT.

The chain has TRBV13 and TRBJ2-5; D unresolved. Germline V gene lookup returns CDR1 PRHDT and CDR2 FYEKMQ (reference sequence). This CDR3 region has 12 residues. V was pared by 2 bases and J by 5 bases, with 6 bases between. CDR3 sequence: CASSLNRETQYF. For the CDR3, the DNA is TGTGCCAGCAGCTTAAACCGCGAGACCCAGTACTTC.

V gene TRBV19 combines with J gene TRBJ1-5; D unresolved. Germline V gene sequence: CDR1 LNHDA, CDR2 SQIVND (reference sequence). The CDR3 runs to 15 residues. The V gene lost 6 bases and the J gene lost 4 bases, with 16 bases spanning the gap. CDR3 sequence: CASSPHDGFNQPQHF. The CDR3 region has the DNA TGTGCCAGTAGCCCGCACGACGGGTTTAATCAGCCCCAGCATTTT.

This clone showed up just once. CDR3 sequence (DNA): TGTGCCAGCAGTCCGTTTCAAAACCCGCGGAATGAGCAGTTCTTC. Translation gives CASSPFQNPRNEQFF. The chain has TRBV27 and TRBJ2-1; unclear D gene. The CDR3 is 15 amino acids. Germline-derived CDR1 and CDR2 are MNHEY and SMNVEV (reference sequence). V was cut by 5 bases and J by 7 bases, with 18 bases left in between.